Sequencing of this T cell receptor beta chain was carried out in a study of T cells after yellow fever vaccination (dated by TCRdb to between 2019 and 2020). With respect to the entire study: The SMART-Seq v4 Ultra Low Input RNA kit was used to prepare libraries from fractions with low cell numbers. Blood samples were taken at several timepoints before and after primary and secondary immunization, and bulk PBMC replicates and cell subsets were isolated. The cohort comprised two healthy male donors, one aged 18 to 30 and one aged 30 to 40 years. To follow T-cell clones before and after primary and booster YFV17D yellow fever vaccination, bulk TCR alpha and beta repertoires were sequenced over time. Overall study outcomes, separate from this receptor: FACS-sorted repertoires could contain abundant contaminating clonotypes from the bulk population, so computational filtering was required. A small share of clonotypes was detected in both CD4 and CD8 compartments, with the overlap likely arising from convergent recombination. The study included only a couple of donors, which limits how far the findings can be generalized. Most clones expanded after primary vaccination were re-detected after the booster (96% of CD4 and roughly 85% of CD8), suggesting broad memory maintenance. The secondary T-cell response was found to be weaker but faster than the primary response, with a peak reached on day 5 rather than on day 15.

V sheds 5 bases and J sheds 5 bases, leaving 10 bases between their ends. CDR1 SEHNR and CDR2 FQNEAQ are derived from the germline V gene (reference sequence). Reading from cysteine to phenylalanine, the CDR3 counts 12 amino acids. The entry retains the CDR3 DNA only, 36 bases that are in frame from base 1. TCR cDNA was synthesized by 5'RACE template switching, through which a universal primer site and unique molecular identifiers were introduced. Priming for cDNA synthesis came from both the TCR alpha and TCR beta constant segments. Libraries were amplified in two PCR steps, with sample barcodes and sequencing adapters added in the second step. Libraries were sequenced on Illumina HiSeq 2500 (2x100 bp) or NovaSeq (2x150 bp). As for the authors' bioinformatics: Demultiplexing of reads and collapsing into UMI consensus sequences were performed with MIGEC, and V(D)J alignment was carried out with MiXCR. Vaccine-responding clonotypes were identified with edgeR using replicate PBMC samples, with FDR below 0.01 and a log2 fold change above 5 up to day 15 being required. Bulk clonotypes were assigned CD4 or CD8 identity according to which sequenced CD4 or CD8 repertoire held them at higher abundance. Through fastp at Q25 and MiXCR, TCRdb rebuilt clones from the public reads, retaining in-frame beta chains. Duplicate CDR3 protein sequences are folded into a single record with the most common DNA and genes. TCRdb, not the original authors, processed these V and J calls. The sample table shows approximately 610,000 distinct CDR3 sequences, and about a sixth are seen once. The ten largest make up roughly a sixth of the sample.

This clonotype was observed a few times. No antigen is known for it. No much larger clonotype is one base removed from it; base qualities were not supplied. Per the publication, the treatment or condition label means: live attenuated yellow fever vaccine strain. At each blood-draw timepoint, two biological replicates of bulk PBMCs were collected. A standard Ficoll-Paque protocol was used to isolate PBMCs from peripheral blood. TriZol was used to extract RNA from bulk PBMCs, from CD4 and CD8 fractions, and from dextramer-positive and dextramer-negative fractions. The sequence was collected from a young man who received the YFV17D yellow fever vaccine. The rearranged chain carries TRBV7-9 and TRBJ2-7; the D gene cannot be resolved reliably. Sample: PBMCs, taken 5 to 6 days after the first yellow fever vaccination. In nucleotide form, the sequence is TGTGCCAGCAGCCGGTTGGGGAACGAGCAGTACTTC. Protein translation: CASSRLGNEQYF. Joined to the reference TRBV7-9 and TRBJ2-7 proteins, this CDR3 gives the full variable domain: DTGVSQNPRHKITKRGQNVTFRCDPISEHNRLYWYRQTLGQGPEFLTYFQNEAQLEKSRLLSDRFSAERPKGSFSTLEIQRTEQGDSAMYLCASSRLGNEQYFGPGTRLTVT.